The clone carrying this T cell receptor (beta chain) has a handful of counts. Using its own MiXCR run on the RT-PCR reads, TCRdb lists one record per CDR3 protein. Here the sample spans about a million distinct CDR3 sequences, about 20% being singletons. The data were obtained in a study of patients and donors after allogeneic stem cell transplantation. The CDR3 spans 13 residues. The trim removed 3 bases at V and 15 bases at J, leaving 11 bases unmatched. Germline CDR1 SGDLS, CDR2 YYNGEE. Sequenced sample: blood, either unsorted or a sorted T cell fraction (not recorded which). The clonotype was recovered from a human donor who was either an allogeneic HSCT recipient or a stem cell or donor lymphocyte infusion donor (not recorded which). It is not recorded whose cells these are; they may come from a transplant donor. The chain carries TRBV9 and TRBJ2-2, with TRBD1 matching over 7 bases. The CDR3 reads CASSARQGKRVFF. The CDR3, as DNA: TGTGCCAGCAGCGCAAGACAGGGAAAGAGAGTGTTTTTT.